A single sample gave rise to the 29 T cell receptor beta chains below, sequenced in a study of beta chain features in type 1 diabetes. Of the isolated RNA, all was reverse transcribed, and so the sequenced material was expressed TCRB transcripts. The repertoire was sequenced with immunoSEQ multiplex PCR; TCRdb's copy has only in-frame clones and lacks some. The repertoire holds about 620,000 clones, with around 15% as singletons. The sequencing input was naive CD4+ T cells from blood. Every receptor here comes from a man between 18 and 35 years old in good health.

This clone was counted between two and nine times. J is TRBJ2-7 and V is TRBV10-3, with no clear D. This CDR3 comprises 12 residues. Per the germline V gene, CDR1 is ENHRY and CDR2 is SYGVKD. Trimming stripped 1 base from V and 7 bases from J, with 8 bases between. The CDR3 coding sequence is TGTGCCATCAGTGAGTTAGGCAGTGAGCAGTACTTC. Protein: CAISELGSEQYF.

Many counts were recorded for this clone. The J gene is TRBJ2-7, the V gene TRBV13, with D perhaps TRBD1 or TRBD2 (5 bases each). The CDR3 has 14 amino acids. Trimming left V 5 bases short and J 3 bases short, with 14 bases between. Looked up from germline, CDR1 is PRHDT and CDR2 is FYEKMQ (reference sequence). This CDR3 reads CASSPQGPYYEQYF. CDR3 coding DNA: TGTGCCAGCAGCCCCCAGGGACCGTACTACGAGCAGTACTTC.

This clone has just a few counts. This sequence joins TRBV7-9 and TRBJ2-7; 8 bases line up with TRBD2. The CDR3 spans 13 residues. CDR1 is SEHNR, CDR2 FQNEAQ, per germline (reference sequence). Trimming took 5 bases from V and 3 from J; bases not matched to a gene: 3. The CDR3 DNA is TGTGCCAGCAGCCCTACTAGCGGCTACGAGCAGTACTTC. Amino acids: CASSPTSGYEQYF.

This sequence joins TRBV5-1 and TRBJ1-2; D is ambiguous. CDR3 length equals 14 residues. Germline CDR1 is SGHRS and CDR2 is YFSETQ. V gave up 0 bases and J gave up 4 bases, with 10 bases separating them. The CDR3 loop reads CASSLDPEIYGYTF. DNA of the CDR3: TGCGCCAGCAGCTTGGACCCGGAGATCTATGGCTACACCTTC.

This sequence joins TRBV4-1 and TRBJ2-1, with 7 bases identical to TRBD2. This CDR3 contains 16 residues. The J segment lost 1 base and the V segment lost 0 bases, leaving 3 bases of the junction unmatched. CDR1 and CDR2 from the germline V gene are MGHRA and YSYEKL. CDR3 protein: CASSQDAGVSYNEQFF. CDR3 nucleotide sequence: TGCGCCAGCAGCCAAGACGCGGGAGTGTCCTACAATGAGCAGTTCTTC.

This clone was observed a handful of times. The chain uses TRBV15 and TRBJ1-5; unclear D gene. The V end lost 3 bases, the J end lost 0 bases, and 9 bases lay between the germline ends. The CDR3 spans 15 residues. Germline lookup yields CDR1 LNHNV and CDR2 YYDKDF (reference sequence). The CDR3 here is CATSRQRSSNQPQHF. CDR3 nucleotide sequence: TGTGCCACCAGCAGGCAAAGGAGTAGCAATCAGCCCCAGCATTTT.

The rearrangement joins TRBV15 to TRBJ2-3; no clear D gene. The CDR3 runs 13 residues. Germline loops: CDR1 LNHNV, CDR2 YYDKDF (reference sequence). Trimming cost V 0 bases and J 2 bases, with 3 bases left between them. The CDR3 region is CATSRDTTDTQYF. CDR3 bases: TGTGCCACCAGCAGAGATACCACAGATACGCAGTATTTT.

Only a few counts were recorded for this clone. The chain combines TRBV7-9 with TRBJ1-2; D gene uncertain. The CDR3 is 15 amino acids. Trimming pared 2 bases from V and 8 bases from J, leaving 18 bases between. CDR1 is SEHNR, CDR2 FQNEAQ, per germline (reference sequence). CDR3 region: CASSLWAALPRGYTF. In DNA form, the CDR3 reads TGTGCCAGCAGCTTATGGGCGGCTCTCCCTAGGGGCTACACCTTC.

This clone was counted between two and nine times. The chain joins TRBV7-7 to TRBJ2-7; D is perhaps TRBD1 or TRBD2 (5 bases each). Germline V gives CDR1 SSHAT, CDR2 FNYEAQ (reference sequence). V dropped 1 base and J dropped 5 bases, with 15 bases sitting between them. CDR3 length: 15 amino acids. The CDR3 DNA reads as TGTGCCAGCAGCTTAGACGGGACCAGGGTAAACGAGCAGTACTTC. Translating gives CASSLDGTRVNEQYF.

The V call is TRBV7-2, the J call TRBJ1-2; D uncertain. CDR3 length equals 13 residues. Germline V CDR1 and CDR2: SGHTA, FQGNSA. Trimming removed 1 base at V and 8 bases at J, with 11 bases between. CDR3 amino acids: CASSLEEIPGYTF. The CDR3 DNA reads TGTGCCAGCAGCTTAGAGGAGATCCCCGGCTACACCTTC.

This chain uses TRBV5-6 with TRBJ1-2, with D unresolved. V was clipped by 4 bases and J by 4 bases, with 5 bases between them. The length of the CDR3 is 11 residues. Germline V gene sequence: CDR1 SGHDT, CDR2 YYEEEE. CDR3 region: CASSHSYGYTF. CDR3 bases: TGTGCCAGCAGCCACAGCTATGGCTACACCTTC. Together with reference TRBV5-6 and TRBJ1-2, the CDR3 gives the full variable domain: DAGVTQSPTHLIKTRGQQVTLRCSPKSGHDTVSWYQQALGQGPQFIFQYYEEEERQRGNFPDRFSGHQFPNYSSELNVNALLLGDSALYLCASSHSYGYTFGSGTRLTVV.

This clone was recorded a few times. The rearrangement uses TRBV12-2 and TRBJ2-3; TRBD1 reflects the table's D call only, with no check against the DNA. TRBV12-2 constitutes a pseudogene. The CDR3 runs 14 residues. Here the CDR3 reads CASRFRGNGDTQYF. The CDR3 DNA follows: TGTGCAAGTCGCTTCAGGGGGAACGGGGATACGCAGTATTTT.

The table lists this clone with a few counts. The chain carries TRBV25-1 and TRBJ2-5; possibly TRBD1 or TRBD2 for D (5 bases each). The germline V and J ends were trimmed by 7 bases and 5 bases, with 17 bases remaining between them. Per germline, CDR1 MGHDK and CDR2 SYGVNS. This CDR3 has 14 amino acids. The CDR3 DNA sequence: TGTGCCAGCAAATCCGGGACGGTGGGGGAGACCCAGTACTTC. Translated: CASKSGTVGETQYF.

This clone was detected a few times. The rearrangement uses TRBV6-5 and TRBJ2-2; the D gene is possibly TRBD1 (5 bases). Deletions cut 3 bases from V and 0 bases from J, with 8 bases between. The CDR3 has 15 amino acids. CDR1 is MNHEY, CDR2 SVGAGI, per germline. The CDR3 protein is CASSYQGANTGELFF. The CDR3 DNA follows: TGTGCCAGCAGTTATCAGGGCGCGAACACCGGGGAGCTGTTTTTT.

The rearrangement uses TRBV28 and TRBJ2-7; D possibly corresponds to TRBD1 (5 bases). V was pared by 8 bases and J by 2 bases, with 13 bases between. CDR1 is MDHEN, CDR2 SYDVKM, per germline. This CDR3 region has 13 residues. CDR3 sequence reads: CASGAGLPYEQYF. CDR3 in DNA: TGTGCCAGCGGCGCAGGGCTCCCCTACGAGCAGTACTTC.

This clone was seen only a few times. This chain links TRBV10-3 with TRBJ2-5, with D perhaps matching TRBD1 (6 bases). Per the germline V gene, CDR1 is ENHRY and CDR2 is SYGVKD. The CDR3 runs 12 residues. V lost 10 bases, J lost 2 bases, and 11 bases lay in between. CDR3 sequence: CATRQEQETQYF. Written as DNA, the CDR3 is TGTGCCACTCGACAGGAACAAGAGACCCAGTACTTC.

The CDR3 coding sequence is TGTGCCAGCAGCGTAGAAGCAGGGGTTCAGCCCCAGCATTTT. This encodes CASSVEAGVQPQHF. The chain joins TRBV9 to TRBJ1-5, with D tentatively TRBD1 (6 bases). V lost 0 bases and J lost 6, with 10 bases in between. The CDR3 runs to 14 residues. Germline V lookup: CDR1 SGDLS, CDR2 YYNGEE.

The V gene is TRBV10-3, the J gene TRBJ2-7; D is possibly TRBD2 (6 bases). CDR3 length equals 14 residues. The germline V gene has CDR1 ENHRY and CDR2 SYGVKD. V gave up 6 bases and J gave up 0 bases, with 12 bases separating them. The CDR3 sequence is CAISRDWSSYEQYF. CDR3 in DNA: TGTGCCATCAGCCGGGACTGGAGCTCCTACGAGCAGTACTTC.

The V and J genes are TRBV28 and TRBJ2-2; D is ambiguous. Trimming took 2 bases from V and 7 from J, leaving 8 bases between them. The CDR3 consists of 13 residues. Germline V CDR1 and CDR2: MDHEN, SYDVKM. The CDR3 loop is CASSLRYSGELFF. The CDR3 nucleotides read TGTGCCAGCAGTTTAAGGTACAGCGGGGAGCTGTTTTTT. The entire variable domain, with the rest obtained from reference TRBV28 and TRBJ2-2, is as follows: DVKVTQSSRYLVKRTGEKVFLECVQDMDHENMFWYRQDPGLGLRLIYFSYDVKMKEKGDIPEGYSVSREKKERFSLILESASTNQTSMYLCASSLRYSGELFFGEGSRLTVL.

The chain carries TRBV30 and TRBJ2-4; D gene uncertain. Germline CDR1 and CDR2: GTSNPN and SVGIG (reference sequence). V dropped 4 bases and J dropped 0 bases, with 7 bases sitting between them. The CDR3 length is 13 residues. This CDR3 is CAWKPLAKNIQYF. As DNA, the CDR3 is TGTGCCTGGAAGCCGCTAGCCAAAAACATTCAGTACTTC.

Only a few counts were recorded for this clone. The J gene is TRBJ2-5, the V gene TRBV25-1; no reliable D call. Germline V lookup: CDR1 MGHDK, CDR2 SYGVNS. This CDR3 region has 11 residues. Deletions cut 3 bases from V and 9 bases from J, with 8 bases between. CDR3: CASSEELAQYF. The CDR3 bases are TGTGCCAGCAGTGAGGAGTTAGCCCAGTACTTC. Supplemented by reference TRBV25-1 and TRBJ2-5, the full variable domain reads EADIYQTPRYLVIGTGKKITLECSQTMGHDKMYWYQQDPGMELHLIHYSYGVNSTEKGDLSSESTVSRIRTEHFPLTLESARPSHTSQYLCASSEELAQYFGPGTRLLVL.

The rearrangement uses TRBV18 and TRBJ1-1, with TRBD1 as a possible D gene (6 bases). V dropped 3 bases and J dropped 3 bases, with 14 bases sitting between them. The V gene's germline CDR1 is KGHSH and CDR2 LQKENI. There are 15 residues in the CDR3. The CDR3, as DNA: TGTGCCAGCTCACCTCTCCAGCGGGGGCACACTGAAGCTTTCTTT. Translating gives CASSPLQRGHTEAFF.

This clone was seen a handful of times. The CDR3 DNA is TGTGCCAGCAGCTTCGGACTAGCGGGCACAGATACGCAGTATTTT. This codes for CASSFGLAGTDTQYF. The chain is built from TRBV7-3 and TRBJ2-3; TRBD2 aligns across 10 bases. The V segment lost 3 bases and the J segment 1 base; nucleotides outside the gene matches: 1. This CDR3 spans 15 amino acids. CDR1 and CDR2 from the germline V gene are SGHTA and FQGTGA.

This clone has just a few counts. The chain links TRBV6-1 to TRBJ2-1; D possibly matches TRBD1 or TRBD2 (5 bases each). Deletions cut 3 bases from V and 7 bases from J, with 16 bases between. CDR1 and CDR2 (germline): MNHNS, SASEGT. The CDR3 has 15 residues. In nucleotides, the CDR3 is TGTGCCAGCAGTGAGAGGGGTCGGGGCAAGAATGAGCAGTTCTTC. Its translation: CASSERGRGKNEQFF.

V and J are TRBV5-4 and TRBJ2-3; TRBD2 aligns across 11 bases. Germline V gives CDR1 SGHNT, CDR2 YYREEE (reference sequence). The CDR3 runs to 16 residues. V lost 1 base and J lost 0; bases outside the gene matches: 1. CDR3 amino acids: CASSLLAGGSTDTQYF. CDR3 coding DNA: TGTGCCAGCAGCTTGCTAGCGGGAGGCAGCACAGATACGCAGTATTTT.

This clone has only a few counts. The chain employs TRBV7-3 and TRBJ2-1; TRBD1 aligns across 10 bases. The CDR3 is made up of 15 amino acids. Germline V gives CDR1 SGHTA, CDR2 FQGTGA. Trimming took 5 bases from V and 1 from J; bases not matched to a gene: 2. The CDR3 protein is CASSRTGGSYNEQFF. The DNA of the CDR3 is TGTGCCAGCAGCCGGACAGGGGGATCCTACAATGAGCAGTTCTTC.

The V call is TRBV10-3, the J call TRBJ2-1; 8 bases align to TRBD1. V lost 11 bases and J lost 3; bases outside the gene matches: 6. Germline loops: CDR1 ENHRY, CDR2 SYGVKD. The CDR3 sequence is 13 residues long. The CDR3 DNA reads TGTGCCTCTCACAGGGGGGACTACAATGAGCAGTTCTTC. It is translated as CASHRGDYNEQFF.

This clone came up a few times. The chain carries TRBV6-5 and TRBJ2-7, with TRBD1 as a possible D gene (5 bases). The CDR3 spans 15 residues. In germline, CDR1 is MNHEY, CDR2 SVGAGI. Trimming shortened V by 2 bases and J by 0 bases, and 11 bases separated the two germline ends. CDR3 in DNA: TGTGCCAGCAGTTACAAGGGGCGGTACTCCTACGAGCAGTACTTC. It is translated as CASSYKGRYSYEQYF.

This clone was seen only a few times. The V gene is TRBV5-4, the J gene TRBJ1-2; possible D gene TRBD1, 5 bases. V lost 4 bases to trimming and J lost 8 bases, with 15 bases between them. Looked up from germline, CDR1 is SGHNT and CDR2 is YYREEE (reference sequence). The CDR3 spans 13 residues. CDR3: CASSIRGVFGYTF. In DNA, the CDR3 is TGTGCCAGCAGCATCCGGGGGGTGTTCGGCTACACCTTC.